The clone carrying this T cell receptor (beta chain) was found once. The sample has other DNA sequences that encode this CDR3 too. The sample is drawn from a study of siplizumab effects on memory and regulatory T cells. The table came from immunoSEQ multiplex PCR; TCRdb's copy has only in-frame clones and leaves some out. Of more than 50,000 clones in the sample, approximately 93% were seen once. The CDR3 loop spans 14 amino acids. The germline V gene has CDR1 SGDLS and CDR2 YYNGEE. Trimming stripped 2 bases from V and 0 bases from J, with 6 bases between. Material: CD8+ T cells sorted from blood. The sequence derives from a human donor in good health. The chain carries TRBV9 and TRBJ2-1; D might be TRBD2 (5 bases). The CDR3 is CASSVEGSYNEQFF. CDR3 in DNA: TGTGCCAGCAGCGTTGAGGGCTCCTACAATGAGCAGTTCTTC.